Below are 18 T cell receptor beta chains sequenced from a single sample in a study of T cells in Graves' hyperthyroidism and ophthalmopathy (dated by TCRdb to about 2019). The receptor library was made with multiplex PCR. Sequencing was performed on an Illumina HiSeq 2000. TCR beta CDR3 regions were amplified from RNA transcripts. The TCR CDR3 was subjected to a first round of RT-PCR using the HTBI primer set and the Qiagen OneStep RT-PCR kit. Clones were called with MiXCR by TCRdb after fastp trimmed the public reads at Q25, and only in-frame beta chains were retained. Records with the same CDR3 protein are collapsed into one entry carrying the most frequent genes and DNA. Present in this sample are 550,000 to 800,000 distinct CDR3 sequences, over 15% of which were seen just once. Together, the top ten hold roughly 8% of the sample. Sequenced material: blood. The receptors come from a man in his late teens or twenties with Graves' hyperthyroidism.

This clonotype was counted many times. J is TRBJ2-1 and V is TRBV28; TRBD2 aligns across 9 bases. The V gene end was trimmed by 0 bases and the J gene end by 7 bases; junction bases not matched to a gene: 4. This CDR3 has 15 amino acids. Germline CDR1 reads MDHEN; CDR2 reads SYDVKM. The CDR3 spells CASSLWGSGSNEQFF. CDR3 DNA sequence: TGTGCCAGCAGTTTATGGGGTAGCGGGAGTAATGAGCAGTTCTTC. Using reference TRBV28 and TRBJ2-1 for the parts outside the CDR3, the full variable domain is DVKVTQSSRYLVKRTGEKVFLECVQDMDHENMFWYRQDPGLGLRLIYFSYDVKMKEKGDIPEGYSVSREKKERFSLILESASTNQTSMYLCASSLWGSGSNEQFFGPGTRLTVL.

This clonotype occurred many times. The gene calls are TRBV7-9 and TRBJ2-1, with a weak D call TRBD2 (6 bases). Trimming took off 5 bases at V and 1 base at J, with 15 bases between the two ends. The CDR3 covers 16 residues. The V gene's germline CDR1 is SEHNR and CDR2 FQNEAQ (reference sequence). Written as DNA, the CDR3 is TGTGCCAGCAGCCGGGACTGGGGATCGTCCTACAATGAGCAGTTCTTC. Translation gives CASSRDWGSSYNEQFF.

The chain carries TRBV4-3 and TRBJ2-1; TRBD1 aligns across 7 bases. The CDR3 has 14 amino acids. Germline CDR1 and CDR2: LGHNA and YSLEER. V shed 4 bases and J 5 bases; nucleotides not matched to a gene: 5. The CDR3 region has the DNA TGCGCCAGCAGCCGCCGACAGGGAAACAATGAGCAGTTCTTC. Protein: CASSRRQGNNEQFF.

The chain joins TRBV7-8 to TRBJ2-5; 9 positions match TRBD2. The trim removed 2 bases at V and 5 bases at J, leaving 12 bases unmatched. Germline-derived CDR1 and CDR2 are SGHVS and FQNEAQ. The CDR3 is 17 amino acids. The CDR3 DNA sequence: TGTGCCAGCAGCTTAAAAGGGGGCGGGAGGGCCGCGGAGACCCAGTACTTC. This codes for CASSLKGGGRAAETQYF.

This clonotype showed up many times. The chain has TRBV6-6 and TRBJ2-7, with 8 bases matching TRBD2. The length of the CDR3 is 16 residues. With 2 bases clipped from V and 0 bases from J, the junction kept 6 bases outside the gene matches. From germline, CDR1 is MNHNY and CDR2 SVGAGI (reference sequence). The CDR3 nucleotides read TGTGCCAGCAGTTACGGCAGCGGGAGTCCCTCCTACGAGCAGTACTTC. It yields the protein CASSYGSGSPSYEQYF.

This clonotype showed up many times. The rearrangement joins TRBV6-5 to TRBJ2-3; D might be TRBD1 (6 bases). Germline V gene lookup returns CDR1 MNHEY and CDR2 SVGAGI. V was cut by 0 bases and J by 4 bases, with 14 bases left in between. CDR3 length equals 16 residues. This CDR3 reads CASSYSTGRVSDTQYF. Written as DNA, the CDR3 is TGTGCCAGCAGTTACTCGACAGGACGGGTTTCAGATACGCAGTATTTT.

This clonotype was detected many times. V usage is TRBV2 and J usage is TRBJ2-3; D remains ambiguous. The CDR3 consists of 16 residues. CDR1 is SNHLY, CDR2 FYNNEI, per germline. The germline V and J ends were trimmed by 3 bases and 0 bases, with 13 bases remaining between them. CDR3 DNA: TGTGCCAGCAGTGATCGCGGACCCTCTAGCACAGATACGCAGTATTTT. This translates into CASSDRGPSSTDTQYF.

This clonotype was counted at least ten times. The chain is built from TRBV20-1 and TRBJ1-1; a weak D match, TRBD1 (6 bases). CDR3 length: 16 residues. V was cut by 1 base and J by 0 bases, with 15 bases left in between. The germline V gene encodes CDR1 DFQATT and CDR2 SNEGSKA (reference sequence). The chain's CDR3 is CSARVPMTGLNTEAFF. For the CDR3, the DNA is TGCAGTGCTAGAGTTCCTATGACAGGTTTGAACACTGAAGCTTTCTTT.

In this sample, this clonotype turned up many times. This rearrangement joins TRBV7-3 to TRBJ1-1, with a tentative D call TRBD1 (6 bases). The CDR3 has 16 amino acids. Trimming cost V 5 bases and J 4 bases, with 20 bases left between them. Germline V gene sequence: CDR1 SGHTA, CDR2 FQGTGA. CDR3 region: CASSPRNRDSGTEAFF. The CDR3 region has the DNA TGTGCCAGCAGCCCTCGAAACAGGGACTCAGGCACTGAAGCTTTCTTT.

The chain combines TRBV19 with TRBJ1-1; D is unclear. The V end was cut by 3 bases, the J end by 1 base, with 9 bases between. The germline CDR1 and CDR2 sequences are LNHDA and SQIVND (reference sequence). The CDR3 is made up of 14 amino acids. The CDR3 bases are TGTGCCAGTAGTATCGGCGGCAAGAACACTGAAGCTTTCTTT. Translating it yields CASSIGGKNTEAFF.

Many counts were recorded for this clonotype. The chain's CDR3 is CSARGGHYEQYF. Written as DNA, the CDR3 is TGCAGTGCTAGGGGCGGACACTACGAGCAGTACTTC. The gene calls are TRBV20-1 and TRBJ2-7; D is perhaps TRBD1 (5 bases). Per the germline V gene, CDR1 is DFQATT and CDR2 is SNEGSKA (reference sequence). This CDR3 region has 12 residues. Trimming left V 3 bases short and J 3 bases short, with 9 bases between.

V gene TRBV7-9 combines with J gene TRBJ2-2; 11 nucleotides agree with TRBD2. This CDR3 has 18 amino acids. V was clipped by 5 bases and J by 6 bases; unmatched bases: 14. In germline, CDR1 is SEHNR, CDR2 FQNEAQ (reference sequence). The CDR3 region is CASSITSGSPRRAGELFF. DNA for the CDR3: TGTGCCAGCAGCATAACTAGCGGGAGTCCCAGGAGAGCCGGGGAGCTGTTTTTT.

This clonotype appeared a few times. This chain connects TRBV29-1 to TRBJ2-1; tentative D call: TRBD1 (5 bases). The germline V gene has CDR1 SQVTM and CDR2 ANQGSEA. This CDR3 spans 15 amino acids. V dropped 0 bases and J dropped 0 bases, with 9 bases sitting between them. Written as DNA, the CDR3 is TGCAGCGTTGAAGATATGGACACCTCCTACAATGAGCAGTTCTTC. It is translated as CSVEDMDTSYNEQFF.

This clonotype was recorded many times. The chain couples TRBV12-3 or TRBV12-4 to TRBJ1-1; a possible D gene is TRBD1 (5 bases). The length of the CDR3 is 11 residues. V shed 6 bases and J shed 3 bases, with 5 bases lying between them. The CDR3: CASRGDTEAFF. The CDR3 bases are TGTGCCAGCAGGGGGGACACTGAAGCTTTCTTT.

The CDR3 here is CAIGFGGVWNEQFF. CDR3 in DNA: TGTGCCATCGGCTTCGGTGGTGTCTGGAATGAGCAGTTCTTC. This chain links TRBV10-3 with TRBJ2-1; the D is unclear. V was clipped by 8 bases and J by 7 bases, with 18 bases between them. CDR1 and CDR2 from the germline V gene are ENHRY and SYGVKD. This CDR3 is 14 amino acids long.

This clonotype was detected a few times. This sequence joins TRBV6-5 and TRBJ2-3, with D unresolved. The CDR3 sequence is 13 residues long. V was trimmed by 0 bases and J by 5 bases, leaving 6 bases between them. Germline assignment: CDR1 MNHEY and CDR2 SVGAGI. This CDR3 reads CASSYSMKDTQYF. As DNA, the CDR3 is TGTGCCAGCAGTTACTCGATGAAAGATACGCAGTATTTT.

Of note for this clonotype: Given a much more abundant clone one base away, this may be a read error. The rearrangement uses TRBV28 and TRBJ1-4; 9 bases fit TRBD1. The germline gives CDR1 MDHEN, CDR2 SYDVKM. The length of the CDR3 is 14 residues. The CDR3 DNA reads TGTGCCAGCGGTTTGGGACAGGGAATCGAAAAACTGTTTTTT. Amino acids: CASGLGQGIEKLFF.

This clonotype was counted ten times or more. The gene calls are TRBV6-1 and TRBJ1-1; D is unresolved. Trimming took 7 bases from V and 5 from J, leaving 14 bases between them. The CDR3 runs to 13 residues. Germline lookup yields CDR1 MNHNS and CDR2 SASEGT. The CDR3 DNA reads as TGTGCCAGCACCTCGACGGTTGGTACTGAAGCTTTCTTT. Translated, it gives CASTSTVGTEAFF.